This TCR beta chain was obtained from a study of blood T cell repertoires in COVID-19. Study-wide background: Sites across the United States, Italy and Spain contributed samples from acute and convalescent COVID-19. Sample material is recorded as cDNA or gDNA derived from T cells, B-cell-depleted T cells, or PBMCs.

Authors' methods: From reference gene primer amplification, estimates of nucleated cell counts were derived. The assay was immunoSEQ multiplex PCR, and TCRdb's table has in-frame clones only and misses some. The V and J calls and clone size were taken over from that table, and D and trimming were inferred from the DNA. The table lists 140,000 to 150,000 clones, 75% to 85% of them singletons. The CDR3 consists of 15 residues. V was clipped by 1 base and J by 4 bases, with 13 bases between them. Germline V gene data show CDR1 as LNHDA and CDR2 as SQIVND (reference sequence). The sequence was collected from a woman in her forties or fifties with acute or convalescent COVID-19. Sample: peripheral blood. This chain joins TRBV19 and TRBJ1-2; tentatively, D is TRBD1 (6 bases). Here the CDR3 DNA reads TGTGCCAGTAGTATAGGACACACAGGGAGCTATGGCTACACCTTC. Its translation: CASSIGHTGSYGYTF.